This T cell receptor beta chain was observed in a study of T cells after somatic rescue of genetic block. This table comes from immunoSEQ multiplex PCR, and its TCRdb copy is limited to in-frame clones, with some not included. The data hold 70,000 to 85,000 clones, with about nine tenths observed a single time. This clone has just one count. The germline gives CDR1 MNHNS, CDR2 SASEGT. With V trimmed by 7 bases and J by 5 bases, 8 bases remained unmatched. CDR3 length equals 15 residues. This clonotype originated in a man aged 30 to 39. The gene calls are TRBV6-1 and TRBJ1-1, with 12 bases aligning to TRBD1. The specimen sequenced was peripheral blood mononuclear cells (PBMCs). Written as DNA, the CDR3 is TGTGCCAGCACCCCGGGACAGGGGGCCCGAACTGAAGCTTTCTTT. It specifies CASTPGQGARTEAFF.